In this sample, the clone carrying this T cell receptor (beta chain) turned up a few times. CDR1 is MNHEY, CDR2 SMNVEV, per germline (reference sequence). This CDR3 comprises 13 residues. V was pared by 1 base and J by 4 bases, with 7 bases between. TCRdb reanalysed the RT-PCR reads using MiXCR and keeps one entry per CDR3 protein. In the table there are 650,000 to 800,000 distinct CDR3 sequences, 13% to 15% of which are singletons. The TCR comes from a female donor in good health, serving as a healthy control. The chain couples TRBV27 to TRBJ1-1; D not certain. Sequencing used memory CD4+ T cells from blood. CDR3 bases: TGTGCCAGCAGTTTATGGTCCAGCACTGAAGCTTTCTTT. Translation gives CASSLWSSTEAFF.